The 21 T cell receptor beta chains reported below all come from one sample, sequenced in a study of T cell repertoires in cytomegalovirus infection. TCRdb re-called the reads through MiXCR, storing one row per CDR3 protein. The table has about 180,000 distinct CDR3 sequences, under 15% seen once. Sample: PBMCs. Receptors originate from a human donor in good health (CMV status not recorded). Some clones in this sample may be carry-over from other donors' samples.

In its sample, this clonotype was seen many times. CDR3 sequence (DNA): TGTGCCAGCAGAACCTACGGGGGCACTGAAGCTTTCTTT. As protein: CASRTYGGTEAFF. The genes are TRBV7-9 and TRBJ1-1; possibly TRBD1 for D (5 bases). Trimming left V 6 bases short and J 4 bases short, with 12 bases between. The CDR3 covers 13 residues. The V gene's germline CDR1 is SEHNR and CDR2 FQNEAQ (reference sequence). The whole variable domain, remainder taken from reference TRBV7-9 and TRBJ1-1, is DTGVSQNPRHKITKRGQNVTFRCDPISEHNRLYWYRQTLGQGPEFLTYFQNEAQLEKSRLLSDRFSAERPKGSFSTLEIQRTEQGDSAMYLCASRTYGGTEAFFGQGTRLTVV.

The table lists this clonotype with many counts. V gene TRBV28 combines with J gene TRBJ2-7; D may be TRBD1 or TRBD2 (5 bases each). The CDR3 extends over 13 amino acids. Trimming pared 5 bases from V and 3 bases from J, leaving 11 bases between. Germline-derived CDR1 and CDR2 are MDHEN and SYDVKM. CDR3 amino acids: CASSPGTNYEQYF. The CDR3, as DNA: TGTGCCAGCAGTCCCGGGACGAACTACGAGCAGTACTTC.

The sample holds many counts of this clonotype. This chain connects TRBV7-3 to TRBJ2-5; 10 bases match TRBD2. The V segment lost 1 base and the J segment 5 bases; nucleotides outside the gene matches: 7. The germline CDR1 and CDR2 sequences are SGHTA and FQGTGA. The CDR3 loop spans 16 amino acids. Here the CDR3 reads CASSLSSGGALETQYF. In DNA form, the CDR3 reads TGTGCCAGCAGCTTAAGCAGCGGGGGGGCATTGGAGACCCAGTACTTC.

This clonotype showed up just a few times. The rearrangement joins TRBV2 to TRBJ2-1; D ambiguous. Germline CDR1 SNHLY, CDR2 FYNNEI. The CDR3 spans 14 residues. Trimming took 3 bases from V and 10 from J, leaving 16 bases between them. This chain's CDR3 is CASSEDRVLREQFF. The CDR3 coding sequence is TGTGCCAGCAGTGAGGACCGCGTTTTAAGGGAGCAGTTCTTC.

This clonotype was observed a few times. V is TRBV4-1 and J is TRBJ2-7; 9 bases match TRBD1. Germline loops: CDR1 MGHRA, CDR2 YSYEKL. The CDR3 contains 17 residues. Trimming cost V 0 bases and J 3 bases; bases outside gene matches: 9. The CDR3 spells CASSQDEVTGGYYEQYF. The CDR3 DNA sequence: TGCGCCAGCAGCCAAGACGAGGTAACAGGGGGCTACTACGAGCAGTACTTC.

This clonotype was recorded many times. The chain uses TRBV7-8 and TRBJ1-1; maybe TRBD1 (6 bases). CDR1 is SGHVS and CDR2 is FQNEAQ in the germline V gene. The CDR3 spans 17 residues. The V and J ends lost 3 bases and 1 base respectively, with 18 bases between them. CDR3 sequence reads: CASSFSPWDISNTEAFF. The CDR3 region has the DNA TGTGCCAGCAGCTTTTCCCCTTGGGACATTTCGAACACTGAAGCTTTCTTT.

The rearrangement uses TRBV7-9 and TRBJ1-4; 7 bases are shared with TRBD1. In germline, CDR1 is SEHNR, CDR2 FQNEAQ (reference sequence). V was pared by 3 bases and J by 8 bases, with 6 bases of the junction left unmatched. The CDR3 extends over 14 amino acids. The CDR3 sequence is CASSFTGADEKLFF. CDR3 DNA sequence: TGTGCCAGCAGCTTCACAGGGGCGGACGAAAAACTGTTTTTT.

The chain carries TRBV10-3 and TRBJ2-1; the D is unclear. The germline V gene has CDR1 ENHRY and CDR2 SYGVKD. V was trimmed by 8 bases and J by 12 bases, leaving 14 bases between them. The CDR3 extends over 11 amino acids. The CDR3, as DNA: TGTGCCATCTCAAGGGTAGATCGGCAGTTCTTC. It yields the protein CAISRVDRQFF.

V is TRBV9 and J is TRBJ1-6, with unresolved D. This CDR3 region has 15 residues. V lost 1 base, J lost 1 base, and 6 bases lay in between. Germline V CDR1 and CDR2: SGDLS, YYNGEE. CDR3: CASSVQGSYNSPLHF. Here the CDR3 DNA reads TGTGCCAGCAGCGTACAAGGGTCCTATAATTCACCCCTCCACTTT.

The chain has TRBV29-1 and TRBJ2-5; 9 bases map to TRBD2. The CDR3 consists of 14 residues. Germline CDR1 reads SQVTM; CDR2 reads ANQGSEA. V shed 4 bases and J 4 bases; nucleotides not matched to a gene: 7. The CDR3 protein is CSVVVAGEGETQYF. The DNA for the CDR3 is TGCAGCGTTGTGGTAGCGGGAGAAGGAGAGACCCAGTACTTC.

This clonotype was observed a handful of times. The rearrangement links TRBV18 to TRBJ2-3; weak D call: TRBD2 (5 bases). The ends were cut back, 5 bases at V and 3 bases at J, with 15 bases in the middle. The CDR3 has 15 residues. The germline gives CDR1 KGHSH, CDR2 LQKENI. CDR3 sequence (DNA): TGTGCCAGCTCATCGGACGGGGTCCAGACAGATACGCAGTATTTT. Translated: CASSSDGVQTDTQYF.

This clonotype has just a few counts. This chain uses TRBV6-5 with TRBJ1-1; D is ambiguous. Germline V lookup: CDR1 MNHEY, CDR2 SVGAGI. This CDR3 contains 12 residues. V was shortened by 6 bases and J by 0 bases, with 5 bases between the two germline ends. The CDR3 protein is CASRTLNTEAFF. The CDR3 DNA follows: TGTGCCAGCAGGACCTTGAACACTGAAGCTTTCTTT.

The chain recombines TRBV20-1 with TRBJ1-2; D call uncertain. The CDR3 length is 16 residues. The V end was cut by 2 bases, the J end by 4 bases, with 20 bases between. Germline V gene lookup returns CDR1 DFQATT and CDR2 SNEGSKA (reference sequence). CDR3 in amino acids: CSARSSPQEGGYGYTF. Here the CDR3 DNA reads TGCAGTGCTAGATCCTCCCCGCAGGAAGGCGGCTATGGCTACACCTTC.

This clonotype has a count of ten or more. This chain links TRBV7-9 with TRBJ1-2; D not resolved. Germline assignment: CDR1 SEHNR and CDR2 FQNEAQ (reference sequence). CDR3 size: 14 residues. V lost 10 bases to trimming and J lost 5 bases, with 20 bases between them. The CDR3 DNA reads TGTGCCACCTCGGGGAGCGCCACCGATTATGGCTACACCTTC. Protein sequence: CATSGSATDYGYTF.

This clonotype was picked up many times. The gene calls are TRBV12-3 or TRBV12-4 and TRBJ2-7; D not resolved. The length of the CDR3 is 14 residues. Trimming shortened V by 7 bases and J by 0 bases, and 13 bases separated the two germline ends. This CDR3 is CASKSAPSSYEQYF. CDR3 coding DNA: TGTGCCAGCAAATCCGCTCCAAGCTCCTACGAGCAGTACTTC.

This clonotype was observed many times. CDR3 bases: TGTGCCAGCAGTATAGAGACCCAGTACTTC. This encodes CASSIETQYF. The chain has TRBV7-2 and TRBJ2-5, with unresolved D. The germline V and J ends were trimmed by 6 bases and 4 bases, with 3 bases remaining between them. This CDR3 spans 10 amino acids. The germline V gene encodes CDR1 SGHTA and CDR2 FQGNSA.

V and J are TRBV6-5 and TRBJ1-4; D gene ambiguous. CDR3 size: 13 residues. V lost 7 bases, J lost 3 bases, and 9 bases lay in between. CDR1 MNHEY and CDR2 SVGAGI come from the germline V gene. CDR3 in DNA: TGTGCCAGCACCCCCTTGCCTAATGAAAAACTGTTTTTT. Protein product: CASTPLPNEKLFF.

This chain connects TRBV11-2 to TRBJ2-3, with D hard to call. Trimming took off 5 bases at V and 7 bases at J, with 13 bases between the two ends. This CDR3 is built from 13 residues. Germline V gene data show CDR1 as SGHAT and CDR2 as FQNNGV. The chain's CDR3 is CASSHSSPYTQYF. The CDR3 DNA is TGTGCCAGCAGCCATTCTTCTCCCTATACGCAGTATTTT.

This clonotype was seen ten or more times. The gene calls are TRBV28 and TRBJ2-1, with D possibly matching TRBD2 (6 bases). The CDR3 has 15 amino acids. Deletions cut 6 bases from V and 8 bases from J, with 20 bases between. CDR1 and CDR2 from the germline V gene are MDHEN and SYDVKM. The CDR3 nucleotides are TGTGCCAGCAGCTGGATGGAGGGGTTGGGGGATGAGCAGTTCTTC. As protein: CASSWMEGLGDEQFF.

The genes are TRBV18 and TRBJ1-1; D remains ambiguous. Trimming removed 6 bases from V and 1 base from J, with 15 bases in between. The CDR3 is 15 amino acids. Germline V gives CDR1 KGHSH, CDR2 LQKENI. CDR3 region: CASSPPEASNTEAFF. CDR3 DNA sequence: TGTGCCAGCTCCCCTCCGGAAGCCTCGAACACTGAAGCTTTCTTT.

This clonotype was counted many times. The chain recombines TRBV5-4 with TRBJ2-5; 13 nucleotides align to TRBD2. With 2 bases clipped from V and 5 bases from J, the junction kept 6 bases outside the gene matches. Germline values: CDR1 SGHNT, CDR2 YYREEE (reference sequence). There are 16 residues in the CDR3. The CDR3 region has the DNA TGTGCCAGCAGCTTTCGACTAGCGGGGGGCCTGGAGACCCAGTACTTC. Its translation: CASSFRLAGGLETQYF.